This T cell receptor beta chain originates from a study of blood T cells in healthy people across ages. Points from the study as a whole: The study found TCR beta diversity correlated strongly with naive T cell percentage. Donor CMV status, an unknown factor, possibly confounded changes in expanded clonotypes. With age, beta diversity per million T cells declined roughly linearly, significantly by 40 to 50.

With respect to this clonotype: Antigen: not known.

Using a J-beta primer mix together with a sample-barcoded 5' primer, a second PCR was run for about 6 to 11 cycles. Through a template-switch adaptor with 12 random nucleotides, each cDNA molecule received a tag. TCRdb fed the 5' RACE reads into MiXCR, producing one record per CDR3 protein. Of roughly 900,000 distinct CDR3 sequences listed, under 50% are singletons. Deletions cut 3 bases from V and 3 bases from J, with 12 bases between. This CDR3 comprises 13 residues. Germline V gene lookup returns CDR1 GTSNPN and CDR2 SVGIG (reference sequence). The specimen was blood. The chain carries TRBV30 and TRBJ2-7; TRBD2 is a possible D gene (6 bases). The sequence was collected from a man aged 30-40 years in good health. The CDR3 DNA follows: TGTGCCTGGAGGGAGGGGAGAATCTACGAGCAGTACTTC. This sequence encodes CAWREGRIYEQYF. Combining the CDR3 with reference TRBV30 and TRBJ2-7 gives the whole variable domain SQTIHQWPATLVQPVGSPLSLECTVEGTSNPNLYWYRQAAGRGLQLLFYSVGIGQISSEVPQNLSASRPQDRQFILSSKKLLLSDSGFYLCAWREGRIYEQYFGPGTRLTVT.